What follows are 14 T cell receptor beta chains derived from one specimen sequenced in a study of cytomegalovirus exposure and HLA in healthy donors. 60 Vbeta and 13 Jbeta primers were used in PCR. Clones were read by immunoSEQ multiplex PCR, and TCRdb kept only the in-frame ones, dropping some. Of approximately 130,000 clones listed, over 70% are singletons. Sequencing input: PBMCs. The receptors originated from a woman aged 18-29 years in good health and CMV-seronegative.

V and J are TRBV7-6 and TRBJ1-6, with D perhaps TRBD1 (5 bases). The V gene's germline CDR1 is SGHVS and CDR2 FNYEAQ. The CDR3 is 16 residues long. V lost 1 base and J lost 7, with 14 bases in between. The CDR3 loop is CASSLGGGPPNSPLHF. The CDR3 region has the DNA TGTGCCAGCAGCTTAGGGGGGGGTCCCCCAAATTCACCCCTCCACTTT.

This clone occurred a few times. The J gene is TRBJ2-1, the V gene TRBV6-5; TRBD2 aligns across 9 bases. The CDR3 contains 15 residues. V lost 4 bases, J lost 5 bases, and 6 bases stayed unmatched. Germline CDR1 MNHEY, CDR2 SVGAGI. As DNA, the CDR3 is TGTGCCAGCAGTTCTCCGACTAGCGGCAACAATGAGCAGTTCTTC. Its translation is CASSSPTSGNNEQFF.

The chain joins TRBV9 to TRBJ2-3; 11 positions agree with TRBD2. After removal of 0 bases from V and 3 bases from J, the junction contained 9 bases not matched to a gene. Germline V gives CDR1 SGDLS, CDR2 YYNGEE. This CDR3 region has 18 residues. The DNA for the CDR3 is TGTGCCAGCAGCGTAGGGCGTATAGCGGGGGGGTTGACAGATACGCAGTATTTT. The encoded protein is CASSVGRIAGGLTDTQYF.

The J gene is TRBJ2-7, the V gene TRBV6-6; 8 nucleotides match TRBD1. CDR3 length: 15 residues. Germline V lookup: CDR1 MNHNY, CDR2 SVGAGI (reference sequence). Unmatched junction bases numbered 11, after V lost 5 bases and J lost 5 bases. In DNA, the CDR3 is TGTGCCAGCAGTCCAGGACAGGGCGCGGGCCACGAGCAGTACTTC. As protein: CASSPGQGAGHEQYF.

The chain combines TRBV2 with TRBJ2-5; TRBD2 matches 7 bases. Germline CDR1 and CDR2: SNHLY and FYNNEI. The J segment lost 4 bases and the V segment lost 6 bases, leaving 5 bases of the junction unmatched. The CDR3 consists of 13 residues. The CDR3 loop reads CASRGRVGETQYF. The CDR3 region has the DNA TGTGCCAGCAGGGGGAGGGTCGGAGAGACCCAGTACTTC.

The V and J genes are TRBV19 and TRBJ2-7, with D possibly matching TRBD1 (6 bases). CDR3 length: 15 amino acids. Per the germline V gene, CDR1 is LNHDA and CDR2 is SQIVND (reference sequence). V shed 5 bases and J shed 1 base, with 15 bases lying between them. In nucleotides, the CDR3 is TGTGCCAGTAGTTTTATTGGACAGCCTTCCTACGAGCAGTACTTC. The encoded protein is CASSFIGQPSYEQYF.

The chain couples TRBV5-4 to TRBJ2-5, with 8 bases aligning to TRBD2. This CDR3 comprises 14 residues. Per germline, CDR1 SGHNT and CDR2 YYREEE (reference sequence). V lost 1 base to trimming and J lost 5 bases; unmatched junction nucleotides: 4. In DNA form, the CDR3 reads TGTGCCAGCAGCTTGCCGGGGGGGCGGGAGACCCAGTACTTC. Amino acids: CASSLPGGRETQYF.

The chain employs TRBV6-5 and TRBJ2-1; D is uncertain. V gave up 6 bases and J gave up 6 bases, with 6 bases separating them. CDR3 size: 11 residues. Looked up from germline, CDR1 is MNHEY and CDR2 is SVGAGI. CDR3 sequence (DNA): TGTGCCAGCAGCCTCAGCAATGAGCAGTTCTTC. Its translation is CASSLSNEQFF.

The sample holds one count of this clone. CDR3 residues: CASSPGAGETQYF. CDR3 nucleotides: TGTGCCAGCTCACCAGGGGCAGGGGAGACCCAGTACTTC. The rearrangement joins TRBV18 to TRBJ2-5; D might be TRBD1 (5 bases). The CDR3 length is 13 residues. V dropped 2 bases and J dropped 5 bases, with 9 bases sitting between them. Germline assignment: CDR1 KGHSH and CDR2 LQKENI.

The CDR3 DNA is TGTGCCATCAGTGACTCCGGGACAGGGACCTATGGCTACACCTTC. Its translation: CAISDSGTGTYGYTF. The chain is built from TRBV10-3 and TRBJ1-2; 9 nucleotides align to TRBD1. J lost 4 bases, V lost 3 bases, and 6 bases had no gene match. CDR1 is ENHRY, CDR2 SYGVKD, per germline. This CDR3 has 15 residues.

This chain connects TRBV2 to TRBJ1-4, with D possibly TRBD1 on 5 matching bases. This CDR3 is built from 14 residues. V gave up 6 bases and J gave up 8 bases, with 16 bases separating them. CDR1 is SNHLY, CDR2 FYNNEI, per germline. CDR3 protein: CASRPLREDEKLFF. The CDR3 region has the DNA TGTGCCAGCAGGCCCCTCAGGGAGGACGAAAAACTGTTTTTT.

This clone was counted only a few times. This chain joins TRBV2 and TRBJ2-2, with D perhaps matching TRBD1 (6 bases). The CDR3 is made up of 15 amino acids. In germline, CDR1 is SNHLY, CDR2 FYNNEI. Trimming pared 6 bases from V and 5 bases from J, leaving 16 bases between. CDR3 DNA: TGTGCCAGCAGCTTGGGACATTTACGAACCGGGGAGCTGTTTTTT. It yields the protein CASSLGHLRTGELFF.

The chain employs TRBV30 and TRBJ1-1; D not resolved. The germline V and J ends were trimmed by 3 bases and 7 bases, with 9 bases remaining between them. The CDR3 length is 11 residues. From germline, CDR1 is GTSNPN and CDR2 SVGIG (reference sequence). The CDR3 sequence is CAWSVTNEAFF. The CDR3 nucleotides are TGTGCCTGGAGCGTAACAAATGAAGCTTTCTTT.

This chain connects TRBV5-1 to TRBJ2-1, with 11 bases lining up with TRBD2. Trimming at V came to 3 bases and at J to 7 bases, leaving 6 bases not matched to a gene. This CDR3 comprises 15 residues. In germline, CDR1 is SGHRS, CDR2 YFSETQ. CDR3 loop: CASSSLAGGGNEQFF. The CDR3, as DNA: TGCGCCAGCAGCTCATTAGCGGGAGGGGGGAATGAGCAGTTCTTC.